One and the same sample provided the 25 T cell receptor beta chains below, sequenced in a study of blood T cell repertoires in COVID-19. Only in-frame clones appear in the TCRdb table, and some are missing; sequencing was by immunoSEQ multiplex PCR. The sample lists hundreds of thousands of clones; roughly 84% were seen once. Sequences were obtained from PBMCs or T cells enriched from blood (not recorded which). These receptors were taken from a middle-aged woman who had recovered from COVID-19.

This chain connects TRBV9 to TRBJ1-3; TRBD1 matches at 7 bases. With V trimmed by 0 bases and J by 7 bases, 4 bases remained unmatched. Per germline, CDR1 SGDLS and CDR2 YYNGEE. CDR3 size: 14 residues. CDR3 loop: CASSVGDSGNTIYF. CDR3 bases: TGTGCCAGCAGCGTAGGGGACAGCGGGAACACCATATATTTT.

A single count supports this clone. The rearrangement uses TRBV30 and TRBJ1-5; D is unclear. Germline CDR1 reads GTSNPN; CDR2 reads SVGIG (reference sequence). The CDR3 is made up of 14 amino acids. The ends were cut back, 3 bases at V and 2 bases at J, with 11 bases in the middle. The CDR3 nucleotides are TGTGCCTGGAGGCGGGGAAAAGGCAATCAGCCCCAGCATTTT. Translated: CAWRRGKGNQPQHF.

This clone was picked up many times. This chain uses TRBV7-2 with TRBJ2-2; D not resolved. The CDR3 is 13 residues long. Per germline, CDR1 SGHTA and CDR2 FQGNSA. Trimming shortened V by 0 bases and J by 5 bases, and 4 bases separated the two germline ends. The DNA of the CDR3 is TGTGCCAGCAGCTTAGCCCAGACCGGGGAGCTGTTTTTT. Protein product: CASSLAQTGELFF. The full variable domain, with the rest looked up from reference TRBV7-2 and TRBJ2-2, is GAGVSQSPSNKVTEKGKDVELRCDPISGHTALYWYRQSLGQGLEFLIYFQGNSAPDKSGLPSDRFSAERTGGSVSTLTIQRTQQEDSAVYLCASSLAQTGELFFGEGSRLTVL.

The chain couples TRBV30 to TRBJ1-1; weak D call: TRBD1 (6 bases). V lost 3 bases and J lost 3, with 11 bases in between. The CDR3 extends over 13 amino acids. Germline CDR1 and CDR2: GTSNPN and SVGIG (reference sequence). The CDR3 spells CAWRQGIDTEAFF. The CDR3 region has the DNA TGTGCCTGGAGACAGGGTATAGACACTGAAGCTTTCTTT.

This clone is a singleton in its sample. The chain has TRBV7-2 and TRBJ2-3; possible D gene TRBD2, 5 bases. The CDR3 runs 15 residues. Germline V lookup: CDR1 SGHTA, CDR2 FQGNSA. The germline V and J ends were trimmed by 1 base and 3 bases, with 11 bases remaining between them. The CDR3, as DNA: TGTGCCAGCAGCTTAGTGTGGCGGAGGACAGATACGCAGTATTTT. It encodes CASSLVWRRTDTQYF.

This clone was counted once. The rearrangement joins TRBV3-1 (or the pseudogene TRBV3-2) to TRBJ2-6; D is uncertain. This CDR3 is built from 19 residues. V lost 3 bases to trimming and J lost 0 bases, with 18 bases between them. Germline CDR1 reads LGHDT; CDR2 reads YNNKEL (reference sequence). CDR3 in amino acids: CASSHNRPLGPSGANVLTF. The CDR3 nucleotides are TGTGCCAGCAGCCATAATCGGCCGCTGGGCCCCTCTGGGGCCAACGTCCTGACTTTC.

The chain employs TRBV19 and TRBJ2-6; the match to TRBD1 covers 8 bases. This CDR3 contains 17 residues. The germline V gene has CDR1 LNHDA and CDR2 SQIVND (reference sequence). Germline trimming cut 7 bases from V and 3 bases from J; bases unmatched to any gene: 11. CDR3 loop: CASKSAGQVVGANVLTF. The CDR3 DNA reads TGTGCCAGTAAGTCCGCGGGACAGGTCGTTGGGGCCAACGTCCTGACTTTC.

CDR3 sequence (DNA): TGTGCCTGCCCAGACAGGGGCGGTGAAAAACTGTTTTTT. Translation gives CACPDRGGEKLFF. The chain combines TRBV30 with TRBJ1-4; 8 nucleotides match TRBD1. The ends lost 6 bases at V and 7 bases at J; junction bases unmatched: 7. The CDR3 spans 13 residues. CDR1 and CDR2 from the germline V gene are GTSNPN and SVGIG (reference sequence).

The rearrangement uses TRBV3-1 (or the pseudogene TRBV3-2) and TRBJ2-2, with 10 nucleotides matching TRBD1. CDR1 is LGHDT and CDR2 is YNNKEL in the germline V gene (reference sequence). Losses at the gene ends were 7 bases for V and 5 bases for J; bases not matched to a gene: 4. This CDR3 contains 14 residues. For the CDR3, the DNA is TGTGCCAGCACAGACAGGGGGCTTACCGGGGAGCTGTTTTTT. Translated, it gives CASTDRGLTGELFF.

This chain uses TRBV6-5 with TRBJ1-6; D is perhaps TRBD1 (5 bases). V was clipped by 8 bases and J by 8 bases, with 13 bases between them. This CDR3 is 13 amino acids long. The germline CDR1 and CDR2 sequences are MNHEY and SVGAGI. The CDR3: CASVQGRDSPLHF. DNA for the CDR3: TGTGCCAGCGTTCAGGGCAGGGATTCACCCCTCCACTTT.

This chain joins TRBV19 and TRBJ2-2, with 8 bases fitting TRBD2. The germline gives CDR1 LNHDA, CDR2 SQIVND (reference sequence). The CDR3 runs to 18 residues. J gave up 0 bases and V 3 bases, and 9 bases lay outside the gene matches. CDR3 protein: CASSIGTGLGTNTGELFF. In DNA, the CDR3 is TGTGCCAGTAGTATCGGCACGGGACTAGGGACGAACACCGGGGAGCTGTTTTTT.

A remark on this clone: The conserved phenylalanine or tryptophan normally closing the CDR3 is absent here, so this likely arose from a read error. No DNA is shown, since the ends of the CDR3 on it are uncertain; the CDR3 is the one TCRdb lists. This sequence joins TRBV21-1 and TRBJ2-3; the D call TRBD1 from the table was never checked on the DNA. TRBV21-1 is a listed pseudogene. Including both end residues, the CDR3 is 9 amino acids long. This CDR3 reads CASSKGPAG.

The CDR3 DNA reads as TGTGCCAGCAGTTCCAACAGGGGACCAAACTACGAGCAGTACTTC. Protein sequence: CASSSNRGPNYEQYF. The J gene is TRBJ2-7, the V gene TRBV28, with 7 positions matching TRBD1. V shed 4 bases and J 3 bases; nucleotides not matched to a gene: 9. The length of the CDR3 is 15 residues. The germline CDR1 and CDR2 sequences are MDHEN and SYDVKM.

The chain is built from TRBV9 and TRBJ1-2, with a weak D call TRBD1 (6 bases). Germline V gene lookup returns CDR1 SGDLS and CDR2 YYNGEE. V dropped 3 bases and J dropped 3 bases, with 15 bases sitting between them. The CDR3 loop spans 15 amino acids. The CDR3 coding sequence is TGTGCCAGCAGCGCTATAGGAACAGGGCACTATGGCTACACCTTC. This sequence encodes CASSAIGTGHYGYTF.

The CDR3 loop is CASDRGTYEQYF. The CDR3 nucleotides are TGTGCCAGCGACAGGGGAACGTACGAGCAGTACTTC. V usage is TRBV7-9 and J usage is TRBJ2-7, with TRBD1 matching over 8 bases. The CDR3 is 12 amino acids. Germline V gives CDR1 SEHNR, CDR2 FQNEAQ (reference sequence). Losses at the gene ends were 8 bases for V and 4 bases for J; bases not matched to a gene: 4.

V is TRBV11-3 and J is TRBJ2-3, with 10 bases fitting TRBD2. Germline CDR1 and CDR2: SGHNT and YENEEA. The CDR3 has 16 residues. V shed 4 bases and J 1 base; nucleotides not matched to a gene: 5. This CDR3 is CASSSQGTSGTDTQYF. Here the CDR3 DNA reads TGTGCCAGCAGCTCCCAAGGGACTAGCGGCACAGATACGCAGTATTTT.

V and J are TRBV7-2 and TRBJ2-7, with 8 positions matching TRBD1. This CDR3 is 15 amino acids long. V gave up 3 bases and J gave up 1 base; unmatched junction bases: 5. Germline CDR1 is SGHTA and CDR2 is FQGNSA. The CDR3 DNA reads TGTGCCAGCAGCTTCGGGCAGGGGGCATCCTACGAGCAGTACTTC. This encodes CASSFGQGASYEQYF.

The chain uses TRBV4-2 and TRBJ2-1, with 12 positions matching TRBD2. V dropped 3 bases and J dropped 7; count of bases not matched to a gene: 10. Germline assignment: CDR1 LGHNA and CDR2 YNFKEQ. The CDR3 covers 17 residues. The CDR3 loop reads CASSHPGLAGQGNEQFF. DNA of the CDR3: TGTGCCAGCAGCCACCCGGGACTAGCGGGCCAGGGGAATGAGCAGTTCTTC.

V gene TRBV19 combines with J gene TRBJ1-2; D gene unclear. Germline values: CDR1 LNHDA, CDR2 SQIVND (reference sequence). The V end was cut by 3 bases, the J end by 2 bases, with 10 bases between. This CDR3 contains 14 residues. CDR3 DNA sequence: TGTGCCAGTAGTATTCGGGAGAGGAACTATGGCTACACCTTC. Its protein product is CASSIRERNYGYTF. Looking up the rest from reference TRBV19 and TRBJ1-2 gives the full variable domain: DGGITQSPKYLFRKEGQNVTLSCEQNLNHDAMYWYRQDPGQGLRLIYYSQIVNDFQKGDIAEGYSVSREKKESFPLTVTSAQKNPTAFYLCASSIRERNYGYTFGSGTRLTVV.

This clone was picked up a small number of times. The chain uses TRBV13 and TRBJ1-2, with D possibly TRBD1 on 5 matching bases. Deletions cut 0 bases from V and 4 bases from J, with 18 bases between. Germline CDR1 and CDR2: PRHDT and FYEKMQ (reference sequence). The CDR3 totals 17 residues. The CDR3 DNA is TGTGCCAGCAGCTTAGGCCTAGGGACTCGGGAGGCCTATGGCTACACCTTC. It is translated as CASSLGLGTREAYGYTF.

The chain joins TRBV12-2 to TRBJ2-3; no check of the table's D call, TRBD2, against the DNA was made. TRBV12-2 is designated a pseudogene. The CDR3 has 16 residues. The CDR3 nucleotides are TGTGCAAGTCGCTTAGTACCGGAGTATGGCACAGATACGCAGTATTTT. Protein sequence: CASRLVPEYGTDTQYF.

The chain carries TRBV10-2 and TRBJ2-5; TRBD2 is a possible D gene (6 bases). Per the germline V gene, CDR1 is WSHSY and CDR2 is SAAADI. V lost 4 bases and J lost 5, with 14 bases in between. This CDR3 region has 14 residues. The CDR3 loop is CASSGRGGRETQYF. CDR3 sequence (DNA): TGCGCCAGCAGTGGAAGAGGAGGGAGGGAGACCCAGTACTTC.

This chain joins TRBV6-2 or TRBV6-3 and TRBJ2-3; 11 bases match TRBD2. CDR3 length equals 17 residues. CDR1 MNHEY and CDR2 SVGEGT come from the germline V gene. Germline trimming cut 2 bases from V and 5 bases from J; bases unmatched to any gene: 9. The CDR3 loop reads CASSYPLLAGAEDTQYF. CDR3 coding DNA: TGTGCCAGCAGTTACCCGTTACTAGCGGGAGCGGAAGATACGCAGTATTTT.

The chain couples TRBV7-2 to TRBJ1-2, with 10 bases that match TRBD1. Germline V gene lookup returns CDR1 SGHTA and CDR2 FQGNSA. This CDR3 has 14 amino acids. The V segment lost 0 bases and the J segment 8 bases; nucleotides outside the gene matches: 3. The CDR3 region is CASSLAGTGEGYTF. CDR3 nucleotide sequence: TGTGCCAGCAGCTTAGCCGGGACAGGGGAAGGCTACACCTTC.

This chain links TRBV7-2 with TRBJ2-7; TRBD2 matches 8 bases. V was clipped by 5 bases and J by 3 bases; unmatched bases: 3. Germline assignment: CDR1 SGHTA and CDR2 FQGNSA. The CDR3 sequence is 13 residues long. CDR3 in DNA: TGTGCCAGCAGCCCCGGGACTAGCTACGAGCAGTACGTC. Its translation is CASSPGTSYEQYV.